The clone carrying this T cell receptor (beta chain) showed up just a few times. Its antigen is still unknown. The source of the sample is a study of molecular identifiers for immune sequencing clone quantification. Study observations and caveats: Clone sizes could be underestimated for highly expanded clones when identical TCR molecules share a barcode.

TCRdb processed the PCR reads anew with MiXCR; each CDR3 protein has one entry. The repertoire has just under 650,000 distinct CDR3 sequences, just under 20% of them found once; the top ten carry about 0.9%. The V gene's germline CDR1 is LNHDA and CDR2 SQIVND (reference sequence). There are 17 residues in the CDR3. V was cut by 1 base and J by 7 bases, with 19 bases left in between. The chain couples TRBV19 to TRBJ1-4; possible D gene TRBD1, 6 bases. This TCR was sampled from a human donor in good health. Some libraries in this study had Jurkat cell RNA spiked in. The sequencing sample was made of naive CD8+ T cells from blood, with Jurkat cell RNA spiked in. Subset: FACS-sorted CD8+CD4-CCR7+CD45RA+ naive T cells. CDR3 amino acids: CASSIVSGGPFGEKLFF. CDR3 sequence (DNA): TGTGCCAGTAGTATAGTTTCCGGGGGCCCGTTTGGTGAAAAACTGTTTTTT.